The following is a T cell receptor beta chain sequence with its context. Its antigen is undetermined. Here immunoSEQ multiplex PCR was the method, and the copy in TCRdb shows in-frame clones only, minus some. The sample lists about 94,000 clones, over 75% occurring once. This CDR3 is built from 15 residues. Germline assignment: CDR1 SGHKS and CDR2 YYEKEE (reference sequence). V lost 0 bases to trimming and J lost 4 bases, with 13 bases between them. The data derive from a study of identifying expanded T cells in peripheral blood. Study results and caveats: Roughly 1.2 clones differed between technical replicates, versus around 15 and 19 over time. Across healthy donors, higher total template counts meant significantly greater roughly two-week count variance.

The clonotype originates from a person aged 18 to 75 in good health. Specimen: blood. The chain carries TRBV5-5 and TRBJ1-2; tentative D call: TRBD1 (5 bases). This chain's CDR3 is CASSLEGAWSYGYTF. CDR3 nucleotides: TGTGCCAGCAGCTTGGAAGGGGCGTGGAGCTATGGCTACACCTTC.